This T cell receptor beta chain was sequenced in a study of blood T cell repertoires in COVID-19. At the level of the study: The United States, Italy and Spain supplied acute and convalescent COVID-19 samples.

V lost 3 bases and J lost 7; bases outside the gene matches: 14. The CDR3 spans 17 residues. The germline V gene encodes CDR1 SGDLS and CDR2 YYNGEE. Measured with immunoSEQ multiplex PCR; TCRdb has only the in-frame clones, and not every one. The sample has 40,000 to 50,000 clones, 89% seen once; the top ten hold 6.2%. The sample consisted of peripheral blood. This sequence was found in a human donor in a cohort sampled during active COVID-19. The chain employs TRBV9 and TRBJ2-3, with 10 bases that match TRBD1. CDR3 nucleotides: TGTGCCAGCAGCGCCTCTGCCCCGACAGGGGGCATAAATACGCAGTATTTT. This codes for CASSASAPTGGINTQYF.